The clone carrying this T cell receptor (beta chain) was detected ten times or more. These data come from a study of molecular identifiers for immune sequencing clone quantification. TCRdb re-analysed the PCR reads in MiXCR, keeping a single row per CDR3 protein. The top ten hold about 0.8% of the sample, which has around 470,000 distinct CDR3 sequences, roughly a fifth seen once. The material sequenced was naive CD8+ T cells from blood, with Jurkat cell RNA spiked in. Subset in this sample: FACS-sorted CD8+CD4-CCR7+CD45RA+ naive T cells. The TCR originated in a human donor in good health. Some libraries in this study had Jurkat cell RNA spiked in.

The CDR3 sequence: CASSLEGTAYEQYF. The CDR3 bases are TGTGCCAGCAGCTTAGAGGGGACAGCCTACGAGCAGTACTTC. V is TRBV11-2 and J is TRBJ2-7, with 7 positions matching TRBD1. Per the germline V gene, CDR1 is SGHAT and CDR2 is FQNNGV. The CDR3 consists of 14 residues. V was pared by 0 bases and J by 2 bases, with 1 base of the junction left unmatched.